The clone carrying this T cell receptor (beta chain) turned up a few times. Its antigen remains unidentified. This entry belongs to a study of T cell repertoires in cytomegalovirus infection. Study summary: Public TCR beta signatures marked donors with CMV infection and the matching HLA.

Trimming at V came to 6 bases and at J to 2 bases, leaving 6 bases not matched to a gene. The germline V gene encodes CDR1 SGHNT and CDR2 YYREEE (reference sequence). The length of the CDR3 is 14 residues. A single record per CDR3 protein comes from TCRdb applying MiXCR to the reads. The sample consists of about 920,000 distinct CDR3 sequences, about 33% of them appearing once. Findings of the study overall: CMV-specific TCR beta clonotypes restricted by HLA-C were the ones dominating the ex vivo response.

Specimen: cultured CD8+ T cells from PBMCs, collected from culture after CMV antigen stimulation. The source of this sequence is a human donor in good health (CMV status not recorded). Some clones in this sample may be carry-over from other donors' samples. This chain connects TRBV5-4 to TRBJ2-5; TRBD1 agrees at 8 bases. DNA of the CDR3: TGTGCCAGCACTCGAGACAGGGGTCAAGAGACCCAGTACTTC. Amino acid sequence: CASTRDRGQETQYF.